The 15 T cell receptor beta chains presented below share a single source sample, sequenced in a study of CXCR4 blockade with PD-1 therapy in pancreatic cancer. The table came from immunoSEQ multiplex PCR; TCRdb's copy has only in-frame clones and leaves some out. Of roughly 1,500 clones listed, roughly 39% were seen once; the top ten hold about 16%. Sequencing was carried out using tumor tissue. The source of these receptors is a human donor with pancreatic ductal adenocarcinoma.

The chain joins TRBV6-8 to TRBJ2-3, with unresolved D. Germline V lookup: CDR1 MNHGY, CDR2 SAAAGT. CDR3 length: 15 residues. Deletions cut 0 bases from V and 2 bases from J, with 9 bases between. The CDR3 is CASSYSASATDTQYF. The CDR3 DNA reads as TGTGCCAGCAGTTACTCGGCTTCAGCCACAGATACGCAGTATTTT.

This chain joins TRBV19 and TRBJ1-1, with D uncertain. The CDR3 is made up of 14 amino acids. The V end was cut by 6 bases, the J end by 1 base, with 12 bases between. CDR1 and CDR2 (germline): LNHDA, SQIVND (reference sequence). CDR3 amino acids: CASRGRTANTEAFF. The CDR3 bases are TGTGCCAGTAGGGGAAGGACGGCGAACACTGAAGCTTTCTTT.

J is TRBJ1-3 and V is TRBV29-1; 8 bases agree with TRBD1. The CDR3 totals 15 residues. V was clipped by 7 bases and J by 0 bases; unmatched bases: 8. Germline V gives CDR1 SQVTM, CDR2 ANQGSEA. The CDR3 here is CSALTGVSSGNTIYF. In DNA, the CDR3 is TGCAGCGCTCTGACAGGGGTGAGCTCTGGAAACACCATATATTTT.

Only a few counts were recorded for this clone. Its ends do not fully match the called genes, so a read error is possible. The CDR3 bases that were read are TGTGCCAGCAGTGAAGCTACCCCAGCCACTGGAAACACTATATAT. Translation: CASSEATPATGNTIY. The CDR3, in full, reads CASSEATPATGNTIYF. The V call is TRBV6-1, the J call TRBJ1-3; D unclear. The read comes to an end 1 residue before the CDR3 does, leaving the germline J gene to fill in the end. CDR1 and CDR2 from the germline V gene are MNHNS and SASEGT. CDR3 size: 16 residues.

This clone showed up just once. This CDR3 reads CASSIRLAGGETQYF. In nucleotides, the CDR3 is TGTGCCAGTAGTATTAGACTAGCGGGAGGTGAGACCCAGTACTTC. The chain links TRBV19 to TRBJ2-5; TRBD2 aligns across 13 bases. J lost 5 bases, V lost 3 bases, and 3 bases had no gene match. Germline lookup yields CDR1 LNHDA and CDR2 SQIVND (reference sequence). The CDR3 spans 15 residues. Full variable domain (rest looked up from reference TRBV19 and TRBJ2-5): DGGITQSPKYLFRKEGQNVTLSCEQNLNHDAMYWYRQDPGQGLRLIYYSQIVNDFQKGDIAEGYSVSREKKESFPLTVTSAQKNPTAFYLCASSIRLAGGETQYFGPGTRLLVL.

This clone was observed a few times. This sequence joins TRBV23-1 and TRBJ2-7; D not resolved. TRBV23-1 is treated as an ORF (open reading frame) with a function not yet certain. The length of the CDR3 is 14 residues. V was pared by 6 bases and J by 5 bases, with 17 bases between. The CDR3 loop reads CASSLAVRVDEQYV. The CDR3 DNA follows: TGCGCCAGCAGCTTGGCCGTCAGAGTGGACGAGCAGTACGTC.

The chain carries TRBV15 and TRBJ2-2; 7 nucleotides agree with TRBD1. CDR3 size: 16 residues. The germline V gene encodes CDR1 LNHNV and CDR2 YYDKDF (reference sequence). The CDR3 sequence is CVTRNRGQGYTGELFF. Here the CDR3 DNA reads TGTGTCACGAGGAATAGGGGGCAGGGGTACACCGGGGAGCTGTTTTTT.

This clone has more than one count but fewer than ten. The gene calls are TRBV10-1 and TRBJ2-1, with TRBD1 matching 7 bases. The CDR3 covers 14 residues. J gave up 9 bases and V 0 bases, and 5 bases lay outside the gene matches. Looked up from germline, CDR1 is WNHNN and CDR2 is SYGVQD (reference sequence). The CDR3, as DNA: TGCGCCAGCAGTGAGTCGGGCAGGGGGTTTGAGCAGTTCTTC. It yields the protein CASSESGRGFEQFF.

This clone was seen a handful of times. The chain joins TRBV6-8 to TRBJ1-1; the D is unclear. V lost 4 bases, J lost 2 bases, and 11 bases lay in between. CDR1 and CDR2 (germline): MNHGY, SAAAGT. This CDR3 region has 14 residues. This chain's CDR3 is CASSLPYSNTEAFF. The CDR3 region has the DNA TGTGCCAGCAGTTTACCCTATAGTAACACTGAAGCTTTCTTT.

The V gene is TRBV18, the J gene TRBJ2-2, with TRBD2 identical over 12 bases. With 1 base clipped from V and 3 bases from J, the junction kept 3 bases outside the gene matches. Germline V lookup: CDR1 KGHSH, CDR2 LQKENI. This CDR3 is 17 amino acids long. The CDR3 loop is CASSPLTSGGDTGELFF. The CDR3 nucleotides are TGTGCCAGCTCACCACTGACTAGCGGGGGAGACACCGGGGAGCTGTTTTTT.

Only one count was recorded for this clone. The rearrangement links TRBV28 to TRBJ2-3; D perhaps matches TRBD1 (6 bases). The germline gives CDR1 MDHEN, CDR2 SYDVKM. The CDR3 covers 13 residues. The germline V and J ends were trimmed by 4 bases and 5 bases, with 10 bases remaining between them. CDR3 bases: TGTGCCAGCAGTTCAAGGGACAAAGATACGCAGTATTTT. It codes for CASSSRDKDTQYF.

This chain links TRBV19 with TRBJ2-1, with D unclear. V lost 8 bases and J 6 bases, leaving 11 bases between the germline ends. This CDR3 spans 12 amino acids. Germline CDR1 reads LNHDA; CDR2 reads SQIVND (reference sequence). CDR3 nucleotides: TGTGCCAGTGGTGAACCTCTCAATGAGCAGTTCTTC. It encodes CASGEPLNEQFF.

This clone has only a few counts. The chain combines TRBV6-8 with TRBJ2-1, with 7 bases fitting TRBD2. Germline loops: CDR1 MNHGY, CDR2 SAAAGT. This CDR3 region has 18 residues. V lost 0 bases, J lost 0 bases, and 8 bases stayed unmatched. The CDR3 here is CASSYSFGAGSSYNEQFF. The DNA of the CDR3 is TGTGCCAGCAGTTACTCCTTTGGAGCGGGAAGCTCCTACAATGAGCAGTTCTTC.

In this sample, this clone turned up once. The junction departs from germline at one end; a sequencing error may be responsible. This chain connects TRBV18 to TRBJ1-4; D is unclear. From germline, CDR1 is KGHSH and CDR2 LQKENI. The CDR3 contains 15 residues. The CDR3 here is CASSSPGSSKEKLFF. CDR3 sequence (DNA): TGTGCCAGCTCATCACCTGGGTCTTCGAAAGAAAAACTGTTTTTT.

The chain uses TRBV29-1 and TRBJ1-1; the D is unclear. CDR1 SQVTM and CDR2 ANQGSEA come from the germline V gene. The CDR3 is 12 amino acids. V was pared by 2 bases and J by 11 bases, with 15 bases between. The CDR3 loop is CSVEHGTFQAFF. DNA of the CDR3: TGCAGCGTTGAACATGGTACATTCCAGGCTTTCTTT. Full variable domain (rest looked up from reference TRBV29-1 and TRBJ1-1): SAVISQKPSRDICQRGTSLTIQCQVDSQVTMMFWYRQQPGQSLTLIATANQGSEATYESGFVIDKFPISRPNLTFSTLTVSNMSPEDSSIYLCSVEHGTFQAFFGQGTRLTVV.